Listed below are T cell receptor beta chains from one sample, sequenced in a study of response to subunit inactivated influenza vaccine. TCRdb independently ran MiXCR on the RT-PCR reads; one entry per CDR3 protein. The sample shows a few hundred thousand distinct CDR3 sequences, 20% to 25% of them seen only once. The sequencing here drew on PBMCs from blood, taken about 20 months after vaccination. These receptor sequences come from a man aged 45-69 years who received an inactivated influenza vaccine. CDR3s include the opening cysteine and the closing phenylalanine or tryptophan. Each record gives: clone size, V gene, J gene, CDR3 protein. The size entry is marked missing in some rows and otherwise reads once, few, many or a size class.

NA	TRBV19	TRBJ1-1	CASSIEWGAEAFF
many	TRBV6-4	TRBJ1-5	CASSEGAVTSWEGIYSNQPQHF
many	TRBV6-2/TRBV6-3	TRBJ1-5	CASSYPENSNQPQHF
NA	TRBV10-3	TRBJ2-3	CATGAGSGGRTDTQYF
NA	TRBV29-1	TRBJ2-3	CSVELGLSTDTQYF
few	TRBV5-1	TRBJ2-7	CASSRSLGAYEQYF
NA	TRBV12-3/TRBV12-4	TRBJ1-2	CASSPRYTSNYGYTF
few	TRBV5-8	TRBJ2-2	CASSQEWGVGNGELFF
NA	TRBV20-1	TRBJ2-7	CSARGGGRAGYEQYF
NA	TRBV4-2	TRBJ1-3	CASSQEGTSSGNTIYF
few	TRBV7-2	TRBJ1-6	CASSTRQGTPLHF
NA	TRBV10-3	TRBJ2-1	CAISESREQFF
many	TRBV25-1	TRBJ2-7	CASRQAGSYEQYF
few	TRBV7-2	TRBJ2-3	CASSLQGANTQYF
once	TRBV4-1	TRBJ2-2	CASSPDRGSLAGAGELFF
NA	TRBV18	TRBJ2-7	CASSPPVAYEQYF
few	TRBV7-9	TRBJ1-2	CASSHREIGEYGYTF
NA	TRBV20-1	TRBJ1-1	CSADRANTKAFF
few	TRBV4-1	TRBJ2-3	CASSGQGWGPDTQYF
many	TRBV12-3/TRBV12-4	TRBJ1-2	CASSFRGRAGYTF
few	TRBV7-8	TRBJ1-6	CASSLRHQQGIGSPLHF
NA	TRBV6-2/TRBV6-3	TRBJ2-3	CASSRGTATDTQYF
few	TRBV12-3/TRBV12-4	TRBJ2-1	CASSNGQATYTEQFF
many	TRBV12-3/TRBV12-4	TRBJ1-5	CASSTGTDFIQPQHF
few	TRBV5-1	TRBJ2-2	CASRESGGTGELFF
many	TRBV10-3	TRBJ2-5	CAIRDWKKETQYF
NA	TRBV29-1	TRBJ2-5	CSVGGEETQYF
NA	TRBV20-1	TRBJ1-2	CSVVRSTVNYGYTF
many	TRBV3-1	TRBJ1-5	CASSQRGSNQPQHF